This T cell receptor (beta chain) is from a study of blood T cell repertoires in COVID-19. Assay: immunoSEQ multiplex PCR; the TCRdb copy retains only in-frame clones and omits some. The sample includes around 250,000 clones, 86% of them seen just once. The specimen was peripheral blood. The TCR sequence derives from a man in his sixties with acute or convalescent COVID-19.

CDR3 loop: CASSMSGRGPLGANVLTF. The CDR3 DNA sequence: TGTGCCAGTAGTATGTCGGGGAGAGGTCCGCTTGGGGCCAACGTCCTGACTTTC. V and J are TRBV19 and TRBJ2-6; possible D gene TRBD2, 5 bases. The CDR3 is 18 amino acids. Germline CDR1 and CDR2: LNHDA and SQIVND (reference sequence). V was pared by 3 bases and J by 3 bases, with 18 bases between.